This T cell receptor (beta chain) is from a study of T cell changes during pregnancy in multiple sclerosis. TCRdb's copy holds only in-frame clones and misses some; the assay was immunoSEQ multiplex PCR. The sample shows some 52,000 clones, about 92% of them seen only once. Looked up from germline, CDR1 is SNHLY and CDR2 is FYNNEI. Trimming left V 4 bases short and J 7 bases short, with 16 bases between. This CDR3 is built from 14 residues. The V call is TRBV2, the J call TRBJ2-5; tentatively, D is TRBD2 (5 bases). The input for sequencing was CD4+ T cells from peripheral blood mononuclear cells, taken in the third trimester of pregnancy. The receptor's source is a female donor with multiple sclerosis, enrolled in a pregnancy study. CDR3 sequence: CASSAGDPLGTQYF. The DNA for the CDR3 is TGTGCCAGCAGTGCCGGGGATCCCCTCGGGACCCAGTACTTC.